The TCR beta chain described here comes from a study of T cell responses to AZD1222 COVID-19 vaccine. Study findings and constraints: The span of vaccine-associated CD4 TCRs extended across spike, with dominance at 160-218 and 743-854. At study baseline, merely six AZD1222 recipients were seropositive. Repertoires were obtained solely post-peak T cell response. Clonal diversity was possibly underestimated, and the donors were mostly white British, with more females.

In its sample, this clone was seen a few times. What it binds is unknown. Repertoires were generated with immunoSEQ multiplex PCR, while TCRdb's copy carries only in-frame clones and drops some. The data hold roughly 150,000 clones, with 70% to 90% observed a single time. The CDR3 loop spans 16 amino acids. Per germline, CDR1 LGHDT and CDR2 YNNKEL (reference sequence). J lost 2 bases, V lost 4 bases, and 6 bases had no gene match. The sample in question was peripheral blood, obtained on day 0 of AZD1222 vaccination. This TCR came from an adult in good health. The chain carries TRBV3-1 (or the pseudogene TRBV3-2) and TRBJ2-4; 9 bases map to TRBD2. CDR3 nucleotides: TGTGCCAGCAGCCGGTCGGCGGGGGGGCCCAAAAACATTCAGTACTTC. Its translation is CASSRSAGGPKNIQYF.